The sequence of this T cell receptor beta chain was determined in a study of T cell repertoires in cytomegalovirus infection. Looking at the study overall: Carrying CMV and the relevant HLA type showed in public TCR beta signatures.

This clonotype has ten or more counts. Its antigen is as yet unknown. MiXCR was run by TCRdb on the reads, yielding one entry per CDR3 protein. Of approximately 76,000 distinct CDR3 sequences listed, more than 3.5% are singletons. Overall study findings and caveats: Adding up the frequency of public TCR beta families identified people who carried CMV plus the relevant HLA. HLA-C-restricted CMV-specific TCR beta clonotypes were dominant in the ex vivo response.

This receptor was identified in a human donor in good health (CMV status not recorded). Some clones in this sample may be carry-over from other donors' samples. Sequenced sample: PBMCs.

Here the CDR3 reads CASSLLGMGYEQYF. CDR3 nucleotide sequence: TGTGCCAGCAGCTTATTGGGTATGGGGTACGAGCAGTACTTC. The chain has TRBV7-8 and TRBJ2-7; no clear D. Deletions cut 2 bases from V and 4 bases from J, with 12 bases between. The CDR3 contains 14 residues. From germline, CDR1 is SGHVS and CDR2 FQNEAQ.